This TCR beta chain was sequenced during a study of T cells in Graves' hyperthyroidism and ophthalmopathy. Amplification targeted TCR beta CDR3 regions from RNA transcripts. Carried out on the TCR CDR3, a first-round RT-PCR used the HTBI primer set. TCRdb fed the multiplex PCR reads into MiXCR, producing one record per CDR3 protein. The table shows around 350,000 distinct CDR3 sequences, with more than 20% occurring only once. Trimming cost V 1 base and J 7 bases, with 9 bases left between them. CDR3 size: 13 residues. Germline V gene lookup returns CDR1 KGHSH and CDR2 LQKENI. V usage is TRBV18 and J usage is TRBJ2-3, with no clear D. This clonotype was obtained from a man in his fifties with Graves' hyperthyroidism. Sequenced input: blood. CDR3 region: CASSPRHDHTQYF. The CDR3 coding sequence is TGTGCCAGCTCACCACGTCATGATCATACGCAGTATTTT.